Sequencing of this T cell receptor beta chain was carried out in a study of blood T cell repertoires in COVID-19. Study context: The United States, Italy and Spain were the sources of the acute and convalescent COVID-19 samples. T cells, B-cell-depleted T cells, or PBMCs supplied cDNA or gDNA.

Germline V lookup: CDR1 LNHDA, CDR2 SQIVND (reference sequence). The CDR3 has 18 amino acids. V was pared by 7 bases and J by 1 base, with 11 bases of the junction left unmatched. Participants were aged roughly 18 to 90 years, lived in under 25 US areas, and enrolled virtually. Per the authors' pipeline: Amplification of reference gene primers was used by the study to estimate nucleated cell counts. Some clones are missing from TCRdb's copy, which holds only in-frame ones; the method was immunoSEQ multiplex PCR. Clone size and V and J calls were adopted from that table, with D and trimming inferred from the DNA. The sample lists about 460,000 clones, approximately 91% occurring once.

Sequencing was carried out using PBMCs or T cells enriched from blood (not recorded which). V gene TRBV19 combines with J gene TRBJ2-3; TRBD2 matches at 13 bases. This receptor was taken from a woman aged 60-75 years who had recovered from COVID-19. This CDR3 reads CASIATSGGLTRTDTQYF. As DNA, the CDR3 is TGTGCCAGTATCGCGACTAGCGGGGGGCTTACCCGCACAGATACGCAGTATTTT.